Presented here are 28 T cell receptor beta chains from one specimen sequenced in a study of early T cells in non-severe SARS-CoV-2 infection. TCRdb processed the 5' RACE reads anew with MiXCR; each CDR3 protein has one entry. The table has about 54,000 distinct CDR3 sequences, about 7.7% seen once; the top ten hold more than 9%. The source was whole blood, collected at baseline. These receptors came from an adult who was a healthcare worker with PCR-confirmed SARS-CoV-2 infection or an uninfected control (not recorded which).

The table lists this clonotype with many counts. This chain uses TRBV5-4 with TRBJ1-1, with a possible D match to TRBD1 (5 bases). Germline-derived CDR1 and CDR2 are SGHNT and YYREEE (reference sequence). Trimming removed 0 bases from V and 8 bases from J, with 26 bases in between. This CDR3 comprises 18 residues. This CDR3 is CASSLGGMRTAGLSEAFF. Written as DNA, the CDR3 is TGTGCCAGCAGCTTGGGGGGGATGAGGACCGCGGGACTTAGCGAAGCTTTCTTT.

This clonotype was counted at least ten times. The V and J genes are TRBV24-1 and TRBJ2-1; 9 nucleotides agree with TRBD1. The CDR3 has 16 residues. V was clipped by 5 bases and J by 2 bases; unmatched bases: 6. Germline V gives CDR1 KGHDR, CDR2 SFDVKD. CDR3 DNA: TGTGCCACCAGTGGTTCCGGGACAGGGACCTACAATGAGCAGTTCTTC. It yields the protein CATSGSGTGTYNEQFF.

This chain connects TRBV4-1 to TRBJ2-3, with a tentative D call TRBD2 (6 bases). With 0 bases removed from V and 5 bases from J, the gap between germline ends came to 15 bases. The CDR3 consists of 16 residues. Germline CDR1 and CDR2: MGHRA and YSYEKL. The CDR3 region has the DNA TGCGCCAGCAGCCAAGATTTGGGGCGGGGAGGAGATACGCAGTATTTT. Translation gives CASSQDLGRGGDTQYF.

This clonotype was recorded a few times. The chain combines TRBV4-1 with TRBJ2-3; 7 nucleotides agree with TRBD2. The germline V gene has CDR1 MGHRA and CDR2 YSYEKL. After removal of 1 base from V and 4 bases from J, the junction contained 2 bases not matched to a gene. This CDR3 comprises 14 residues. In DNA, the CDR3 is TGCGCCAGCAGCCAAGGCCGGGAGGCAGATACGCAGTATTTT. This codes for CASSQGREADTQYF.

The chain combines TRBV28 with TRBJ1-2, with D uncertain. CDR1 is MDHEN and CDR2 is SYDVKM in the germline V gene. The CDR3 length is 15 residues. V lost 4 bases and J lost 3, with 15 bases in between. The CDR3 here is CASSSWAQTDYGYTF. In DNA, the CDR3 is TGTGCCAGCAGTTCGTGGGCGCAGACGGACTATGGCTACACCTTC.

Here the CDR3 DNA reads TGTGCCAGCATGGGACAGCCCTATGGCTACACCTTC. Its protein product is CASMGQPYGYTF. The genes are TRBV6-5 and TRBJ1-2; 7 nucleotides match TRBD1. This CDR3 contains 12 residues. V shed 7 bases, J shed 4 bases, and the junction held 3 bases outside the gene matches. Per germline, CDR1 MNHEY and CDR2 SVGAGI.

The chain couples TRBV5-1 to TRBJ2-1; tentative D call: TRBD1 (5 bases). There are 17 residues in the CDR3. Germline CDR1 reads SGHRS; CDR2 reads YFSETQ. V lost 0 bases to trimming and J lost 6 bases, with 19 bases between them. The DNA of the CDR3 is TGCGCCAGCAGCTTGGGGGCCTCGACAGAGTCAACCAATGAGCAGTTCTTC. This translates into CASSLGASTESTNEQFF.

Ten or more counts support this clonotype. The rearrangement uses TRBV13 and TRBJ2-7; D unclear. The CDR3 loop spans 16 amino acids. Germline V gene sequence: CDR1 PRHDT, CDR2 FYEKMQ (reference sequence). The ends were cut back, 0 bases at V and 4 bases at J, with 16 bases in the middle. Written as DNA, the CDR3 is TGTGCCAGCAGCTTAGGCCCCCTGGGCCAACCATACGAGCAGTACTTC. Translation: CASSLGPLGQPYEQYF.

This clonotype was seen many times. The chain is built from TRBV20-1 and TRBJ2-7; D is unresolved. V shed 0 bases and J shed 0 bases, with 12 bases lying between them. The CDR3 totals 15 residues. Germline CDR1 is DFQATT and CDR2 is SNEGSKA (reference sequence). In nucleotides, the CDR3 is TGCAGTGCTAGAGATCAACTGGCCAACTCCTACGAGCAGTACTTC. Its translation is CSARDQLANSYEQYF.

The J gene is TRBJ2-5, the V gene TRBV7-3, with D hard to call. Germline V gene lookup returns CDR1 SGHTA and CDR2 FQGTGA. Trimming removed 6 bases at V and 6 bases at J, with 17 bases between. The CDR3 sequence is 14 residues long. Written as DNA, the CDR3 is TGTGCCAGCAGTGCAGACGGCCTGGGGAAGACCCAGTACTTC. Amino acids: CASSADGLGKTQYF. Using reference TRBV7-3 and TRBJ2-5 for the parts outside the CDR3, the full variable domain is GAGVSQTPSNKVTEKGKYVELRCDPISGHTALYWYRQSLGQGPEFLIYFQGTGAADDSGLPNDRFFAVRPEGSVSTLKIQRTERGDSAVYLCASSADGLGKTQYFGPGTRLLVL.

This clonotype has at least ten counts. The J gene is TRBJ2-7, the V gene TRBV19, with 7 positions matching TRBD1. Looked up from germline, CDR1 is LNHDA and CDR2 is SQIVND (reference sequence). CDR3 length equals 15 residues. V trimming: 3 bases; J trimming: 1 base; junction bases outside the gene matches: 6. DNA of the CDR3: TGTGCCAGTAGTATCCACCTCAGGGGGTCCTACGAGCAGTACTTC. Amino acids: CASSIHLRGSYEQYF.

The sample holds many counts of this clonotype. The J gene is TRBJ2-5, the V gene TRBV25-1; 8 nucleotides line up with TRBD1. Germline CDR1 is MGHDK and CDR2 is SYGVNS. The CDR3 loop spans 14 amino acids. J lost 5 bases, V lost 9 bases, and 11 bases had no gene match. CDR3 nucleotides: TGTGCCAGTACCGTGACAGGGGCGCATGAGACCCAGTACTTC. It is translated as CASTVTGAHETQYF.

In its sample, this clonotype was seen many times. CDR3 in amino acids: CSARDPDSYGYTF. The CDR3 DNA is TGCAGTGCTAGAGACCCGGACAGTTATGGCTACACCTTC. This chain joins TRBV20-1 and TRBJ1-2, with a possible D match to TRBD1 (6 bases). The ends were cut back, 0 bases at V and 5 bases at J, with 10 bases in the middle. CDR1 is DFQATT and CDR2 is SNEGSKA in the germline V gene (reference sequence). The CDR3 consists of 13 residues.

This clonotype was counted at least ten times. V is TRBV25-1 and J is TRBJ1-2; maybe TRBD1 (5 bases). From germline, CDR1 is MGHDK and CDR2 SYGVNS. This CDR3 is 14 amino acids long. Deletions cut 4 bases from V and 0 bases from J, with 9 bases between. The CDR3, as DNA: TGTGCCAGCAGTGCCCAGGGTCCTAACTATGGCTACACCTTC. Its protein product is CASSAQGPNYGYTF.

This clonotype has at least ten counts. The rearrangement uses TRBV20-1 and TRBJ2-1; 12 bases line up with TRBD2. The J segment lost 7 bases and the V segment lost 6 bases, leaving 7 bases of the junction unmatched. The germline V gene encodes CDR1 DFQATT and CDR2 SNEGSKA (reference sequence). The CDR3 consists of 14 residues. Here the CDR3 DNA reads TGCAGTGCGCCGACTAGCGGGAGTGGGAATGAGCAGTTCTTC. The encoded protein is CSAPTSGSGNEQFF.

This clonotype was picked up many times. This chain connects TRBV28 to TRBJ2-5; perhaps D is TRBD1 or TRBD2 (5 bases each). Trimming shortened V by 4 bases and J by 4 bases, and 7 bases separated the two germline ends. The CDR3 length is 12 residues. CDR1 is MDHEN, CDR2 SYDVKM, per germline. The CDR3 coding sequence is TGTGCCAGCAGTTGGGGGACAGAGACCCAGTACTTC. Protein sequence: CASSWGTETQYF. The variable domain in full, with the rest retrieved from reference TRBV28 and TRBJ2-5, is DVKVTQSSRYLVKRTGEKVFLECVQDMDHENMFWYRQDPGLGLRLIYFSYDVKMKEKGDIPEGYSVSREKKERFSLILESASTNQTSMYLCASSWGTETQYFGPGTRLLVL.

V and J are TRBV2 and TRBJ2-7; 7 nucleotides align to TRBD1. The CDR3 runs to 14 residues. The germline CDR1 and CDR2 sequences are SNHLY and FYNNEI. V lost 3 bases, J lost 3 bases, and 5 bases stayed unmatched. The CDR3 region has the DNA TGTGCCAGCAGTGATGGGACAGTCGTCTACGAGCAGTACTTC. Translation gives CASSDGTVVYEQYF.

This clonotype was observed a few times. The genes are TRBV5-1 and TRBJ2-7, with TRBD2 matching over 8 bases. CDR1 and CDR2 (germline): SGHRS, YFSETQ. V lost 2 bases and J lost 2; bases outside the gene matches: 3. There are 14 residues in the CDR3. This CDR3 is CASSLAGDPYEQYF. The CDR3 DNA reads as TGCGCCAGCAGCTTAGCGGGAGACCCCTACGAGCAGTACTTC. The full variable domain, in which reference TRBV5-1 and TRBJ2-7 provide the parts outside the CDR3, is KAGVTQTPRYLIKTRGQQVTLSCSPISGHRSVSWYQQTPGQGLQFLFEYFSETQRNKGNFPGRFSGRQFSNSRSEMNVSTLELGDSALYLCASSLAGDPYEQYFGPGTRLTVT.

This clonotype was recorded many times. This rearrangement joins TRBV18 to TRBJ2-7; 7 bases are shared with TRBD1. The CDR3 runs 14 residues. Losses at the gene ends were 6 bases for V and 6 bases for J; bases not matched to a gene: 11. The germline V gene encodes CDR1 KGHSH and CDR2 LQKENI. DNA of the CDR3: TGTGCCAGCTCGAGACAGGGCTTAAACGGCGAGCAGTACTTC. This encodes CASSRQGLNGEQYF.

Many counts were recorded for this clonotype. The V and J genes are TRBV7-6 and TRBJ2-1; TRBD2 matches at 8 bases. Germline CDR1 is SGHVS and CDR2 is FNYEAQ. CDR3 length: 15 residues. V trimming: 5 bases; J trimming: 8 bases; junction bases outside the gene matches: 11. The CDR3 region is CASSPPAGGIYEQFF. Written as DNA, the CDR3 is TGTGCCAGCAGCCCCCCGGCGGGAGGAATCTATGAGCAGTTCTTC.

This clonotype occurred many times. This chain uses TRBV11-1 with TRBJ2-7, with D possibly TRBD1 on 5 matching bases. The CDR3 loop spans 13 amino acids. Germline-derived CDR1 and CDR2 are SGHAT and FQDESV (reference sequence). The V gene lost 5 bases and the J gene lost 11 bases, with 19 bases spanning the gap. The CDR3 is CASSPNNPDKEYF. For the CDR3, the DNA is TGTGCCAGCAGCCCCAATAACCCGGACAAGGAGTACTTC.

V gene TRBV20-1 combines with J gene TRBJ1-4; 9 bases fit TRBD1. This CDR3 region has 13 residues. Germline assignment: CDR1 DFQATT and CDR2 SNEGSKA (reference sequence). The V gene end was trimmed by 6 bases and the J gene end by 8 bases; junction bases not matched to a gene: 7. CDR3 sequence: CSARQGVEEKLFF. Here the CDR3 DNA reads TGCAGTGCAAGACAGGGGGTTGAAGAAAAACTGTTTTTT.

The chain joins TRBV9 to TRBJ2-3; possibly TRBD2 for D (5 bases). The germline V and J ends were trimmed by 0 bases and 0 bases, with 5 bases remaining between them. Germline-derived CDR1 and CDR2 are SGDLS and YYNGEE. The length of the CDR3 is 14 residues. The CDR3 sequence is CASSVGTSTDTQYF. DNA for the CDR3: TGTGCCAGCAGCGTAGGGACTAGCACAGATACGCAGTATTTT. The complete variable domain, with remaining parts taken from reference TRBV9 and TRBJ2-3, reads DSGVTQTPKHLITATGQRVTLRCSPRSGDLSVYWYQQSLDQGLQFLIQYYNGEERAKGNILERFSAQQFPDLHSELNLSSLELGDSALYFCASSVGTSTDTQYFGPGTRLTVL.

In this sample, this clonotype turned up many times. J is TRBJ1-6 and V is TRBV7-8; D is possibly TRBD1 (6 bases). The CDR3 extends over 16 amino acids. Germline V gene sequence: CDR1 SGHVS, CDR2 FQNEAQ. Trimming shortened V by 5 bases and J by 7 bases, and 18 bases separated the two germline ends. CDR3 loop: CASSMTGLLGNSPLHF. The DNA for the CDR3 is TGTGCCAGCAGCATGACAGGCCTACTAGGGAATTCACCCCTCCACTTT. The entire variable domain, with the rest obtained from reference TRBV7-8 and TRBJ1-6, is as follows: GAGVSQSPRYKVAKRGQDVALRCDPISGHVSLFWYQQALGQGPEFLTYFQNEAQLDKSGLPSDRFFAERPEGSVSTLKIQRTQQEDSAVYLCASSMTGLLGNSPLHFGNGTRLTVT.

This clonotype occurred many times. The chain joins TRBV14 to TRBJ2-5; D remains unclear. Trimming cost V 5 bases and J 0 bases, with 7 bases left between them. The CDR3 length is 13 residues. Germline V gene data show CDR1 as SGHDN and CDR2 as FVKESK. DNA for the CDR3: TGTGCCAGCAGCTTGGGGTACCAAGAGACCCAGTACTTC. Translation gives CASSLGYQETQYF. Looking up the rest from reference TRBV14 and TRBJ2-5 gives the full variable domain: EAGVTQFPSHSVIEKGQTVTLRCDPISGHDNLYWYRRVMGKEIKFLLHFVKESKQDESGMPNNRFLAERTGGTYSTLKVQPAELEDSGVYFCASSLGYQETQYFGPGTRLLVL.

This clonotype was found a few times. The CDR3 spells CASSPGTSGSQETQYF. CDR3 coding DNA: TGCGCCAGCAGCCCAGGGACTAGCGGGAGCCAAGAGACCCAGTACTTC. V gene TRBV5-1 combines with J gene TRBJ2-5; 14 bases fit TRBD2. The V gene end was trimmed by 4 bases and the J gene end by 1 base; junction bases not matched to a gene: 3. This CDR3 region has 16 residues. Germline V CDR1 and CDR2: SGHRS, YFSETQ.

This clonotype occurred a few times. The V and J genes are TRBV9 and TRBJ2-7; 13 nucleotides match TRBD2. CDR3 length: 15 amino acids. Germline CDR1 and CDR2: SGDLS and YYNGEE. The V gene end was trimmed by 3 bases and the J gene end by 5 bases; junction bases not matched to a gene: 5. The CDR3 DNA reads TGTGCCAGCAGCGCAGGACTAGCGGGAGTACACGAGCAGTACTTC. It codes for CASSAGLAGVHEQYF.

This clonotype was detected ten times or more. The J gene is TRBJ1-4, the V gene TRBV24-1, with 7 bases lining up with TRBD1. This CDR3 is 13 amino acids long. The germline CDR1 and CDR2 sequences are KGHDR and SFDVKD. J lost 7 bases, V lost 5 bases, and 3 bases had no gene match. CDR3 residues: CATSVGGSEKLFF. CDR3 DNA: TGTGCCACCAGTGTAGGGGGCAGTGAAAAACTGTTTTTT.